This entry describes one T cell receptor (beta chain). Its antigen is still unknown. The sample is drawn from a study of T cell responses to AZD1222 COVID-19 vaccine. Germline V lookup: CDR1 WNHNN, CDR2 SYGVQD (reference sequence). The CDR3 extends over 14 amino acids. V lost 2 bases to trimming and J lost 1 base, with 8 bases between them. Overall study findings and caveats: The donor cohort was predominantly white British with a female majority, and clonal diversity may have been underestimated. Repertoire sampling occurred only after the peak T cell response. Recipients of two AZD1222 doses showed rising Spike-specific TCR breadth and depth.

Clones were sequenced by immunoSEQ multiplex PCR, and TCRdb holds only the in-frame ones, with some missing. The table lists under 50,000 clones, about four fifths of them singletons. The sample here was peripheral blood, taken 28 days after the second dose of the MenACWY control vaccine. The sequence was collected from an adult who received the MenACWY meningococcal vaccine as a control. The genes are TRBV10-1 and TRBJ1-1; a possible D gene is TRBD1 (5 bases). CDR3 DNA: TGCGCCAGCAGTGAGCCCGGACAGAACACTGAAGCTTTCTTT. The encoded protein is CASSEPGQNTEAFF.